The 7 T cell receptor beta chains presented below share a single source sample, sequenced in a study of regulatory T cells in long-lasting Graves disease. Researchers made TCR beta libraries by using iRepertoire HTBI primers and running Arm-PCR on CDR3 regions. Using its own MiXCR run on the multiplex PCR reads, TCRdb lists one record per CDR3 protein. The sample yields 540,000 or so distinct CDR3 sequences, approximately 15% seen once. The time point denotes: newly diagnosed GD, antithyroid drugs for less than 3 months. PBMC RNA was the source of the TCR library. Another study also made use of these data, one on T cells in Graves' hyperthyroidism and ophthalmopathy.

The sample was peripheral blood mononuclear cells (PBMCs), taken at new diagnosis, from a patient treated with antithyroid drugs. The receptors were gathered from a man in his thirties or forties with Graves disease.

This clonotype was recorded at least ten times. The V gene is TRBV5-1, the J gene TRBJ1-1, with 7 bases lining up with TRBD1. The CDR3 is 14 residues long. Germline V gives CDR1 SGHRS, CDR2 YFSETQ. The ends lost 4 bases at V and 4 bases at J; junction bases unmatched: 7. The CDR3 sequence: CASSPMTGFTEAFF. The CDR3 bases are TGCGCCAGCAGCCCAATGACAGGGTTCACTGAAGCTTTCTTT. Supplemented by reference TRBV5-1 and TRBJ1-1, the full variable domain reads KAGVTQTPRYLIKTRGQQVTLSCSPISGHRSVSWYQQTPGQGLQFLFEYFSETQRNKGNFPGRFSGRQFSNSRSEMNVSTLELGDSALYLCASSPMTGFTEAFFGQGTRLTVV.

This clonotype was detected only a few times. V is TRBV4-1 and J is TRBJ2-7; D remains unclear. This CDR3 is built from 11 residues. Trimming removed 2 bases at V and 5 bases at J, with 4 bases between. From germline, CDR1 is MGHRA and CDR2 YSYEKL. The CDR3 reads CASSQKNEQYF. CDR3 nucleotide sequence: TGCGCCAGCAGCCAAAAAAACGAGCAGTACTTC.

The sample holds a few counts of this clonotype. The chain has TRBV20-1 and TRBJ1-1; TRBD1 is a possible D gene (6 bases). The ends were cut back, 4 bases at V and 4 bases at J, with 13 bases in the middle. This CDR3 has 13 amino acids. The germline CDR1 and CDR2 sequences are DFQATT and SNEGSKA (reference sequence). The CDR3 DNA follows: TGCAGTGCTACGGACAGAGGGGTCACTGAAGCTTTCTTT. Amino acid sequence: CSATDRGVTEAFF.

The chain carries TRBV10-3 and TRBJ2-1; 15 bases are shared with TRBD2. The CDR3 is 18 residues long. CDR1 ENHRY and CDR2 SYGVKD come from the germline V gene. Trimming removed 9 bases from V and 3 bases from J; junction bases left unmatched: 12. The CDR3 sequence: CAISGPGTSGRIYNEQFF. The CDR3 DNA reads as TGTGCCATTTCGGGACCCGGGACTAGCGGGAGGATCTACAATGAGCAGTTCTTC.

This clonotype has a count of ten or more. The chain recombines TRBV7-9 with TRBJ2-7, with D uncertain. CDR1 and CDR2 (germline): SEHNR, FQNEAQ (reference sequence). The CDR3 loop spans 14 amino acids. With 3 bases removed from V and 2 bases from J, the gap between germline ends came to 11 bases. The CDR3 region has the DNA TGTGCCAGCAGCTTTGCCTCAAGGGCCTACGAGCAGTACTTC. It encodes CASSFASRAYEQYF.

The rearrangement uses TRBV6-5 and TRBJ1-2; 7 nucleotides agree with TRBD1. V was pared by 0 bases and J by 1 base, with 5 bases of the junction left unmatched. This CDR3 is built from 16 residues. The germline gives CDR1 MNHEY, CDR2 SVGAGI. The CDR3 region is CASSYSYRGLNYGYTF. CDR3 DNA sequence: TGTGCCAGCAGTTACTCTTACAGGGGACTTAACTATGGCTACACCTTC.

The J gene is TRBJ2-3, the V gene TRBV6-2 or TRBV6-3; D call uncertain. CDR1 and CDR2 from the germline V gene are MNHEY and SVGEGT. CDR3 length equals 13 residues. V lost 2 bases, J lost 4 bases, and 7 bases lay in between. CDR3 DNA sequence: TGTGCCAGCAGTTACCAAATTTCAGATACGCAGTATTTT. Its translation: CASSYQISDTQYF.